Below, 26 T cell receptor beta chains from the same sample are listed, as sequenced in a study of T cell responses to AZD1222 COVID-19 vaccine. Only in-frame clones appear in the TCRdb table, and some are missing; sequencing was by immunoSEQ multiplex PCR. The profile covers about 140,000 clones, with approximately 89% appearing a single time and about 3% taken by the ten largest. Here the sequenced sample was peripheral blood, taken on day 0 of AZD1222 vaccination. These receptors were taken from an adult in good health.

The chain uses TRBV27 and TRBJ2-7, with TRBD1 matching 7 bases. The V gene's germline CDR1 is MNHEY and CDR2 SMNVEV (reference sequence). Trimming removed 3 bases from V and 4 bases from J; junction bases left unmatched: 9. The CDR3 loop spans 15 amino acids. In nucleotides, the CDR3 is TGTGCCAGCAGTTTGTCCGGGACAGCCACGTACGAGCAGTACTTC. This codes for CASSLSGTATYEQYF.

The rearrangement joins TRBV28 to TRBJ1-1; TRBD1 agrees at 8 bases. The CDR3 contains 16 residues. Losses at the gene ends were 4 bases for V and 11 bases for J; bases not matched to a gene: 18. In germline, CDR1 is MDHEN, CDR2 SYDVKM. The DNA for the CDR3 is TGTGCCAGCAGTTCAAGGTGGCTTGCAGGGGGCCGTTGGGCTTTCTTT. It translates to CASSSRWLAGGRWAFF.

The V gene is TRBV13, the J gene TRBJ2-2; the match to TRBD2 covers 8 bases. The CDR3 is 15 residues long. V trimming: 4 bases; J trimming: 6 bases; junction bases outside the gene matches: 7. In germline, CDR1 is PRHDT, CDR2 FYEKMQ (reference sequence). The CDR3 is CASSSRLARPGELFF. CDR3 DNA: TGTGCCAGCAGCTCGAGACTAGCGCGTCCCGGGGAGCTGTTTTTT.

The genes are TRBV24-1 and TRBJ2-1; 7 nucleotides line up with TRBD2. CDR1 is KGHDR, CDR2 SFDVKD, per germline. This CDR3 is 16 amino acids long. With 6 bases clipped from V and 2 bases from J, the junction kept 9 bases outside the gene matches. CDR3 DNA sequence: TGTGCCACCAGTTCCCCTTGGGGGGGAGCCTACAATGAGCAGTTCTTC. Protein sequence: CATSSPWGGAYNEQFF.

The sample holds one count of this clone. V and J are TRBV28 and TRBJ1-6; a possible D gene is TRBD1 (6 bases). V was pared by 6 bases and J by 0 bases, with 6 bases between. This CDR3 contains 14 residues. Germline CDR1 MDHEN, CDR2 SYDVKM. CDR3 DNA: TGTGCCAGCAGGGACAGCTCCTATAATTCACCCCTCCACTTT. This gives the protein CASRDSSYNSPLHF.

In the case of this clone: In the same sample, other DNA sequences code for this CDR3. CDR3 sequence reads: CASRTGGFPYEQYF. CDR3 coding DNA: TGTGCCAGTAGGACAGGGGGGTTTCCCTACGAGCAGTACTTC. This chain links TRBV19 with TRBJ2-7; 9 bases map to TRBD1. CDR3 length: 14 residues. CDR1 is LNHDA and CDR2 is SQIVND in the germline V gene (reference sequence). Unmatched junction bases numbered 5, after V lost 6 bases and J lost 2 bases. Filled out from reference TRBV19 and TRBJ2-7, the complete variable domain reads DGGITQSPKYLFRKEGQNVTLSCEQNLNHDAMYWYRQDPGQGLRLIYYSQIVNDFQKGDIAEGYSVSREKKESFPLTVTSAQKNPTAFYLCASRTGGFPYEQYFGPGTRLTVT.

The genes are TRBV6-1 and TRBJ2-7, with TRBD1 identical over 10 bases. Germline trimming cut 8 bases from V and 2 bases from J; bases unmatched to any gene: 6. Germline V gene lookup returns CDR1 MNHNS and CDR2 SASEGT. The CDR3 spans 14 residues. The CDR3 nucleotides read TGTGCCAGCGGACCGGGACAGGGGCCCTACGAGCAGTACTTC. Protein: CASGPGQGPYEQYF.

This clone was seen only once. The chain combines TRBV27 with TRBJ2-5; TRBD2 aligns across 9 bases. V lost 5 bases, J lost 5 bases, and 9 bases stayed unmatched. The length of the CDR3 is 15 residues. The germline V gene encodes CDR1 MNHEY and CDR2 SMNVEV (reference sequence). The CDR3 bases are TGTGCCAGCAGTCTCGCCAGCGGGAGGCACGAGACCCAGTACTTC. It yields the protein CASSLASGRHETQYF.

The chain couples TRBV28 to TRBJ1-3, with D uncertain. This CDR3 has 16 amino acids. V lost 2 bases to trimming and J lost 4 bases, with 15 bases between them. Germline CDR1 reads MDHEN; CDR2 reads SYDVKM. This chain's CDR3 is CASSLLTRLTGNTIYF. The CDR3 DNA reads as TGTGCCAGCAGTTTACTCACTCGTTTAACAGGAAACACCATATATTTT.

The chain has TRBV28 and TRBJ2-5; 8 nucleotides agree with TRBD2. The CDR3 is 15 amino acids. CDR1 MDHEN and CDR2 SYDVKM come from the germline V gene. V dropped 2 bases and J dropped 4; count of bases not matched to a gene: 6. DNA for the CDR3: TGTGCCAGCAGTTTACTCGGCGGGGGGATAGAGACCCAGTACTTC. It specifies CASSLLGGGIETQYF.

As DNA, the CDR3 is TGTGCCAGCAGCCAAAGGGGACGGCGGGCTTTCTTT. Protein product: CASSQRGRRAFF. The chain has TRBV28 and TRBJ1-1, with TRBD1 as a possible D gene (5 bases). V shed 6 bases and J shed 11 bases, with 16 bases lying between them. The CDR3 is 12 residues long. Germline V gene lookup returns CDR1 MDHEN and CDR2 SYDVKM.

The rearrangement joins TRBV30 to TRBJ2-7; D call uncertain. CDR1 GTSNPN and CDR2 SVGIG come from the germline V gene (reference sequence). This CDR3 is 13 amino acids long. Trimming removed 4 bases from V and 2 bases from J, with 12 bases in between. CDR3 sequence (DNA): TGTGCCTGGAATTGGAACGAAACCTACGAGCAGTACTTC. Amino acids: CAWNWNETYEQYF. Using reference TRBV30 and TRBJ2-7 for the parts outside the CDR3, the full variable domain is SQTIHQWPATLVQPVGSPLSLECTVEGTSNPNLYWYRQAAGRGLQLLFYSVGIGQISSEVPQNLSASRPQDRQFILSSKKLLLSDSGFYLCAWNWNETYEQYFGPGTRLTVT.

This clone is labeled medium-sized. The chain uses TRBV19 and TRBJ1-5, with D uncertain. CDR3 length equals 13 residues. Trimming took 0 bases from V and 7 from J, leaving 7 bases between them. Germline V CDR1 and CDR2: LNHDA, SQIVND (reference sequence). The CDR3 loop reads CASSIDPEQPQHF. In DNA form, the CDR3 reads TGTGCCAGTAGTATAGACCCGGAACAGCCCCAGCATTTT.

The V and J genes are TRBV6-6 and TRBJ2-1; TRBD1 might be the D (6 bases). The CDR3 is 15 amino acids. CDR1 and CDR2 from the germline V gene are MNHNY and SVGAGI (reference sequence). V was shortened by 3 bases and J by 0 bases, with 9 bases between the two germline ends. The CDR3 sequence: CASSYGTPSYNEQFF. For the CDR3, the DNA is TGTGCCAGCAGTTATGGGACACCCTCCTACAATGAGCAGTTCTTC.

V gene TRBV15 combines with J gene TRBJ2-5; 9 bases match TRBD2. CDR1 is LNHNV, CDR2 YYDKDF, per germline (reference sequence). This CDR3 region has 16 residues. V lost 1 base and J lost 2; bases outside the gene matches: 5. CDR3 coding DNA: TGTGCCACCAGCAGAGCCAGCGGGGGGCGGCAAGAGACCCAGTACTTC. It specifies CATSRASGGRQETQYF.

The chain joins TRBV2 to TRBJ1-3, with 9 bases aligning to TRBD1. The trim removed 5 bases at V and 8 bases at J, leaving 4 bases unmatched. There are 13 residues in the CDR3. Germline CDR1 and CDR2: SNHLY and FYNNEI. The CDR3 is CASSRDREDTIYF. CDR3 nucleotide sequence: TGTGCCAGCAGTCGGGACAGGGAGGACACCATATATTTT.

The chain couples TRBV15 to TRBJ2-2; 7 bases are a match to TRBD1. This CDR3 is 15 amino acids long. J was trimmed by 4 bases and V by 0 bases; bases with no gene match: 2. Germline V gene sequence: CDR1 LNHNV, CDR2 YYDKDF (reference sequence). The CDR3, as DNA: TGTGCCACCAGCAGAGATTCAGGGGGCACCGGGGAGCTGTTTTTT. It codes for CATSRDSGGTGELFF.

This clone was seen once. The V gene is TRBV30, the J gene TRBJ2-7, with unresolved D. The germline V gene has CDR1 GTSNPN and CDR2 SVGIG (reference sequence). V shed 2 bases and J shed 3 bases, with 8 bases lying between them. The CDR3 contains 12 residues. DNA of the CDR3: TGTGCCTGGAGTATATGGGGCTACGAGCAGTACTTC. It specifies CAWSIWGYEQYF.

This clone has a handful of counts. The J gene is TRBJ1-3, the V gene TRBV6-2 or TRBV6-3; the D gene is possibly TRBD1 (6 bases). CDR3 length equals 15 residues. Germline V CDR1 and CDR2: MNHEY, SVGEGT. Trimming cost V 6 bases and J 8 bases, with 20 bases left between them. CDR3 nucleotides: TGTGCCAGCAGCGGAGGGGGACGGTTGCCGGACACCATATATTTT. It is translated as CASSGGGRLPDTIYF.

The chain recombines TRBV3-1 (or the pseudogene TRBV3-2) with TRBJ2-6; 7 bases line up with TRBD1. Looked up from germline, CDR1 is LGHDT and CDR2 is YNNKEL (reference sequence). The V segment lost 4 bases and the J segment 1 base; nucleotides outside the gene matches: 10. CDR3 length equals 18 residues. This CDR3 is CASSPDRVTLSGANVLTF. The CDR3 coding sequence is TGTGCCAGCAGCCCCGACAGGGTAACTCTTTCTGGGGCCAACGTCCTGACTTTC.

This chain links TRBV13 with TRBJ1-1; D perhaps matches TRBD1 (6 bases). The V end lost 4 bases, the J end lost 0 bases, and 9 bases lay between the germline ends. The CDR3 has 14 residues. The V gene's germline CDR1 is PRHDT and CDR2 FYEKMQ (reference sequence). The CDR3 is CASSSRDMNTEAFF. Written as DNA, the CDR3 is TGTGCCAGCAGCTCCCGGGACATGAACACTGAAGCTTTCTTT.

In its sample, this clone was seen once. The chain employs TRBV11-1 and TRBJ1-2; tentatively, D is TRBD1 (6 bases). This CDR3 has 14 amino acids. V was pared by 5 bases and J by 0 bases, with 10 bases between. The germline V gene has CDR1 SGHAT and CDR2 FQDESV (reference sequence). The CDR3 coding sequence is TGTGCCAGCAGCGCGAACAGGGCTAACTATGGCTACACCTTC. Its protein is CASSANRANYGYTF.

The rearrangement links TRBV11-3 to TRBJ1-6; tentatively, D is TRBD1 (5 bases). Germline V gene lookup returns CDR1 SGHNT and CDR2 YENEEA. V was shortened by 5 bases and J by 7 bases, with 12 bases between the two germline ends. The CDR3 length is 14 residues. The CDR3 bases are TGTGCCAGCAGCCCGGGGGGTAGGAATTCACCCCTCCACTTT. Protein sequence: CASSPGGRNSPLHF.

The chain carries TRBV5-4 and TRBJ2-5; the D gene could be TRBD1 or TRBD2 (6 bases each). This CDR3 is built from 15 residues. Trimming pared 4 bases from V and 5 bases from J, leaving 18 bases between. Looked up from germline, CDR1 is SGHNT and CDR2 is YYREEE (reference sequence). CDR3 sequence: CASSPRGLQGETQYF. DNA of the CDR3: TGTGCCAGCAGCCCCCGGGGACTGCAGGGGGAGACCCAGTACTTC.

The chain recombines TRBV7-3 with TRBJ2-1; perhaps D is TRBD1 or TRBD2 (5 bases each). Germline assignment: CDR1 SGHTA and CDR2 FQGTGA. Trimming took 2 bases from V and 6 from J, leaving 14 bases between them. The length of the CDR3 is 15 residues. The CDR3 is CASSLVGTGPNEQFF. CDR3 bases: TGTGCCAGCAGCTTAGTAGGGACCGGGCCCAATGAGCAGTTCTTC.

CDR3 amino acids: CSVEGKLRQPYGYTF. Written as DNA, the CDR3 is TGCAGCGTTGAAGGAAAACTTAGACAGCCATATGGCTACACCTTC. V gene TRBV29-1 combines with J gene TRBJ1-2, with a weak D call TRBD1 (5 bases). Trimming removed 1 base at V and 5 bases at J, with 17 bases between. Germline V CDR1 and CDR2: SQVTM, ANQGSEA. The CDR3 length is 15 residues.